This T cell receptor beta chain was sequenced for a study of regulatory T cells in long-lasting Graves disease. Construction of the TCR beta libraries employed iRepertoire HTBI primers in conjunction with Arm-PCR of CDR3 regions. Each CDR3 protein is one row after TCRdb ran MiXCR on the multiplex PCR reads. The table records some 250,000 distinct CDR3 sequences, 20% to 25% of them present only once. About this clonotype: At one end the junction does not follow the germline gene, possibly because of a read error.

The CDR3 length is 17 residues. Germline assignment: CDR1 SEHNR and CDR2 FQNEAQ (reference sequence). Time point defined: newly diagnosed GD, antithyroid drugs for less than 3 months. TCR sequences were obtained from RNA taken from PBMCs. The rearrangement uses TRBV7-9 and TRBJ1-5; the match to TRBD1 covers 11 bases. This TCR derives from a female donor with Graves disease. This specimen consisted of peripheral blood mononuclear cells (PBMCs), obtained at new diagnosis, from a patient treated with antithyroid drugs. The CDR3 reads CANSLDHGTGGNQPQHF. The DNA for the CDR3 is TGTGCCAACAGCTTAGACCACGGGACAGGGGGTAATCAGCCCCAGCATTTT.